The sequence of this TCR beta chain was determined in a study of cytomegalovirus exposure and HLA in healthy donors (dated by TCRdb to about 2017). With regard to the full study: According to an earlier analysis of several hundred of the donors, roughly 180 million T cells yielded 117 million unique TCR beta sequences and around 280 Gb of sequence data. Along with the approximately 650-subject first cohort, a separate validation cohort of over 90 different subjects was used. Rather than using new phenotypic data, the later analysis identified candidate immune exposures from TCR beta sequences and from how often those sequences occurred across donors. Among the roughly 390 genotyped donors, around 81% belonged to the genetic ancestry cluster associated with self-reported Caucasian donors. On average, roughly 250,000 unique TCR beta nucleotide sequences were sequenced per donor among roughly 430 genotyped donors of the cohort, with roughly 20% of those sequences being non-productive. An earlier analysis of 587 of the donors applied high-throughput TCR beta sequencing to assess whether each TCR beta V gene segment acted as functional or pseudogenic. Roughly 5 DR-DQ haplotypes were handled as single units for association and clustering, since linkage in the cohort was strong. Donor age, sex, ethnicity and CMV serostatus were compiled alongside the repertoire data. An early release that covered fewer than 800 HLA-typed donors contained about 300 gigabases of sequencing data and 70 million to 100 million unique TCR sequences. The T cell repertoires of some 670 subjects were profiled by immunosequencing and related to cytomegalovirus serostatus. In a later genetic analysis, genome-wide SNP genotypes for about three fifths of the 666 donors were used, and that subset was treated as a discovery cohort. High-throughput TCR immunosequencing, statistical association of individual TCRs with disease status, and machine learning were combined to predict cytomegalovirus infection status. The study was designed to test whether signatures of past pathogen exposure could be identified by cataloging public T cell receptors. Every repertoire in the discovery cohort had been generated on one and the same sequencing platform. Typing coverage varied by locus: about 620-630 donors for A, B, C, DRB1 and DQB1; approximately 560 for DQA1; more than 600 for DPA1; around 450 for DPB1. HLA typing covered class I and class II loci at four-digit resolution. In a later analysis, previously published TCR beta repertoires from hundreds of donors were re-analyzed and high-resolution HLA genotyping was added so that TCR occurrence patterns could be studied. General study outcomes and caveats: Cytomegalovirus status was reported to be diagnosed by the classifier with high specificity and sensitivity in both the original and validation cohorts. According to a later genetic analysis, donors in an Asian-associated ancestry cluster had fewer N-insertions in productive TCRs than the roughly 670-donor mean. A later analysis found that TCR association rates varied across HLA loci, with DRB1 alleles showing the most associated TCRs and HLA-C alleles the fewest. A cluster of highly shared sequence variants was judged likely to represent a technical artifact of the sequencing pipeline. Correlated functional status among segregating V segments might reflect linkage disequilibrium, but an unknown experimental factor could not be ruled out. Because the 87-base-pair reads could not distinguish some IMGT-functional V segments, including TRBV6-2 and TRBV6-3, those segments were excluded. Most CMV-associated TCR beta chains appeared to be HLA-restricted in a later analysis, and the HLA associations seemed to be driven largely by CMV exposure. In an earlier analysis of approximately 590 of the donors, most TCR beta V segments appeared in productive rearrangements about 87% or about 30% of the time, broadly matching IMGT annotations. It was suggested by the authors that the approach could potentially be generalized to other disease states and immunological phenotypes. Several of the top co-occurrence clusters appeared to be linked to parvovirus B19, influenza, CMV and Epstein-Barr virus, according to a later analysis. Because counts were too low, some 17 rarely observed V segments, including chromosome 9 orphons, were excluded from the earlier analysis of several hundred of the donors. In a later analysis, HLA-associated TCR beta chains showed more clonal expansion and lower generation probabilities than non-associated chains that were equally common. At a false discovery rate of 0.05, a later analysis linked roughly 17,000 TCR beta sequences to specific HLA alleles. While some public TCRs were present in many individuals, most TCR sequences turned up only very rarely across donors. Assigning TCR associations to individual alleles was difficult when HLA alleles, especially DR and DQ, strongly co-occurred. Immune exposure information for the cohort was limited to CMV serostatus. In this cohort, only TCR beta chains were sequenced, and detectable features were limited by the absence of alpha or paired-chain data. An association between a missense DCLRE1C variant and V-gene and J-gene trimming of TCR beta chains was found in a later genetic analysis and replicated in an independent cohort. A further reported finding was that TCR beta sequences accurately predicted the HLA-A and HLA-B alleles for most subjects in the first cohort. In vitro tests confirmed that three of the cytomegalovirus-associated TCR beta chains recognize cytomegalovirus antigens. Because some donors lacked HLA typing at each locus, the association tests relied only on the typed subset. The study listed 150 to 200 TCR beta chains as associated with cytomegalovirus. Presence/absence analyses assumed roughly uniform sequencing depth across donors, an assumption that may not hold.

V gives up 3 bases and J gives up 0 bases, and the segment between their germline ends measures 11 bases. The CDR3 contains 15 residues, cysteine and phenylalanine counted. Only the CDR3 DNA is retained, 45 bases long and in frame from the first base. The germline V gene supplies CDR1 SGHRS and CDR2 YFSETQ. The library was generated by the immunoSEQ multiplex PCR assay. A mixture of 60 forward primers for TCR Vbeta segments and 13 reverse primers for TCR Jbeta segments was used in the multiplex PCR. The CDR3 region of rearranged TCR beta genes was amplified from genomic DNA by a multiplex PCR assay. Amplified TCR beta libraries were sequenced as 87-base-pair reads on the Illumina HiSeq System. From the authors' description of their analysis: A later analysis tallied tens of millions of unique TCR beta chains across the 660 or so repertoires, and around 10 million of those chains were shared by two or more donors. A nearest-neighbor algorithm error-corrected the raw reads and collapsed the reads into unique sequences, merging closely related sequences to remove PCR and sequencing errors. To assign V, D and J gene segments, CDR3 sequences were aligned to IMGT reference sequences. For a sequence to be retained, at least a six-nucleotide match to both a V gene segment and a J gene segment was required. A rearrangement was called productive if the CDR3 had no stop codons and remained in frame with V and J, and every other rearrangement was called non-productive. CDR3 was defined according to IMGT convention as the region running from the second conserved V-encoded cysteine to the conserved J-encoded phenylalanine. The earlier analysis of about 640 of the donors excluded any sequence lacking an unambiguous match to a single V gene segment. In an earlier analysis of 587 of the donors, V segments were called functional above 56.7% productive rearrangements and were called segregating when the between-donor standard deviation exceeded 5%. To diagnose cytomegalovirus status from the catalog of TCR beta chain sequences, a statistical classification framework was built. In a later analysis, V and J genes were assigned by comparing TCR nucleotide sequences against IMGT/GENE-DB human TR gene sequences. In a later analysis, CDR3 sequences and most-parsimonious VDJ recombination scenarios were assigned using the TCRdist pipeline. In a later analysis, each TCR beta chain was defined by its CDR3 amino acid sequence together with its V-gene family, and reads without a unique V-gene family were excluded. In a later analysis, 500 to 700 highly shared, low-generation-probability nucleotide sequences were removed to address suspected cross-contamination and a sequencing artifact. In a later analysis, a clonal expansion index for each public chain was calculated from normalized within-repertoire ranks of inferred template counts. A later analysis computed generation probabilities with a VDJ recombination model fitted to out-of-frame rearrangements, and checked the results against IGoR. In a later analysis, TCR-TCR, TCR-HLA and TCR-CMV co-occurrence was scored with hypergeometric tests, and a repertoire-size bias correction was applied to TCR pairs. False discovery rates were estimated in a later analysis by permuting HLA or CMV assignments 20 times. In a later analysis, co-occurring TCRs were grouped using DBSCAN, and TCRdist sequence similarity was added for clustering within HLA-allele-positive subsets. Repertoires with fewer than 30,000 or more than 120,000 public chains, plus five repertoires with anomalous nucleotide sharing, were excluded from co-occurrence clustering. Not all clones reach the TCRdb copy of this immuneACCESS table, which keeps in-frame sequences only. Checked studies attribute under half of the gap to unresolved V genes and leave the rest unexplained. The V and J calls and clone size come from that table; D and trimming were worked out from the DNA. The sample records 75,000 to 80,000 clones, around three quarters of which are singletons. Approximately 1% of the sample rests with the top ten.

The cohort consisted of 670 or so healthy bone marrow donors. At the time of sampling, every cohort member was nominally healthy, though immune exposures that went unrecorded were likely present. The donor tested CMV seronegative and was one of the 352 seronegative cohort members. Every donor gave a peripheral blood sample, and the peripheral blood mononuclear cells from that sample were used for TCR beta sequencing. Genomic DNA extraction from the blood cell samples was performed with the Qiagen DNeasy Blood Extraction Kit. The sample holds a few counts of this clone. Its antigen remains undetermined. No much larger clone exists at a distance of one base, and base qualities are not known.

The specimen sequenced was PBMCs. This clonotype was sampled from a male donor in good health and CMV-seronegative. The chain was built from TRBV5-1 and TRBJ2-3; the D gene assignment is ambiguous. Read as DNA, the sequence is TGCGCCAGCAGCTCCGCCGCGGATAGCACAGATACGCAGTATTTT. Translated, this gives CASSSAADSTDTQYF.